The text below deals with one TCR beta chain. Its antigen is unidentified. The sample comes from a study of stem cell transplantation in POMP-related autoinflammatory disease. Study at large: Pre-transplant patients had naive-skewed CD4+ T cells and few CD8+ T cells. Study findings and constraints: PRAID patients trended toward lower TRB diversity and higher clonality in all analyzed T-cell subsets.

Some clones are missing from TCRdb's copy, which holds only in-frame ones; the method was immunoSEQ multiplex PCR. This sample carries tens of thousands of clones, around 86% of them seen once, and the ten largest clones take around 2.5%. CDR1 is WNHNN, CDR2 SYGVQD, per germline (reference sequence). The CDR3 sequence is 15 residues long. Trimming cost V 3 bases and J 5 bases; bases outside gene matches: 6. This sequence was found in a human donor with POMP-related autoinflammation and immune dysregulation (PRAID). The material was CD4+ T cells from PBMCs, obtained before stem cell transplantation. The V gene is TRBV10-1, the J gene TRBJ2-7; TRBD2 aligns across 11 bases. This chain's CDR3 is CASSELAGEGNEQYF. In DNA form, the CDR3 reads TGCGCCAGCAGTGAACTAGCGGGAGAGGGGAACGAGCAGTACTTC.